The 25 T cell receptor beta chains reported below all come from one sample, sequenced in a study of neurological immune-mediated disorders. Time point noted: longitudinal time-point 1 (baseline). TCRdb independently ran MiXCR on the 5' RACE reads; one entry per CDR3 protein. The sample gives tens of thousands of distinct CDR3 sequences, around 13% of which show up once; approximately 4.2% is in the top ten. Input material: PBMCs. All receptors derive from a female donor with HTLV-1-associated myelopathy (HAM/TSP).

This clonotype was observed many times. The chain has TRBV5-1 and TRBJ1-5; 10 bases align to TRBD1. V was pared by 4 bases and J by 6 bases, with 4 bases of the junction left unmatched. CDR1 is SGHRS, CDR2 YFSETQ, per germline. CDR3 length: 14 amino acids. The CDR3 reads CASSAGTGVQPQHF. The CDR3 DNA reads as TGCGCCAGCAGCGCCGGGACAGGGGTTCAGCCCCAGCATTTT.

At least ten counts were recorded for this clonotype. The chain is built from TRBV5-1 and TRBJ2-5; 10 bases are a match to TRBD2. Per the germline V gene, CDR1 is SGHRS and CDR2 is YFSETQ. CDR3 size: 15 residues. Germline trimming cut 0 bases from V and 5 bases from J; bases unmatched to any gene: 4. CDR3 DNA sequence: TGCGCCAGCAGCTTGGCCCTAGCGGGGGCCGAGACCCAGTACTTC. Translated: CASSLALAGAETQYF.

The CDR3 region is CASSRGGISSTDTQYF. The CDR3 region has the DNA TGTGCCAGCAGCCGGGGGGGGATTAGTTCCACAGATACGCAGTATTTT. The gene calls are TRBV7-9 and TRBJ2-3, with 8 bases fitting TRBD2. The CDR3 is made up of 16 amino acids. Germline V lookup: CDR1 SEHNR, CDR2 FQNEAQ (reference sequence). With 5 bases clipped from V and 2 bases from J, the junction kept 9 bases outside the gene matches.

The rearrangement links TRBV20-1 to TRBJ2-2; D remains ambiguous. V lost 0 bases, J lost 0 bases, and 11 bases lay in between. Germline-derived CDR1 and CDR2 are DFQATT and SNEGSKA (reference sequence). CDR3 size: 16 residues. CDR3 in DNA: TGCAGTGCTAGAGATGCCCGTTCCGCGAACACCGGGGAGCTGTTTTTT. It encodes CSARDARSANTGELFF.

This chain joins TRBV5-1 and TRBJ2-7; TRBD1 matches at 7 bases. The CDR3 has 17 amino acids. Germline CDR1 reads SGHRS; CDR2 reads YFSETQ. The junction had 16 bases not matched to a gene; V was cut back by 2 bases and J by 5 bases. CDR3 sequence reads: CASSLRWRQGVAHEQYF. The CDR3, as DNA: TGCGCCAGCAGCTTAAGGTGGCGGCAGGGGGTGGCCCACGAGCAGTACTTC. The full variable domain, rest sourced from reference TRBV5-1 and TRBJ2-7, is KAGVTQTPRYLIKTRGQQVTLSCSPISGHRSVSWYQQTPGQGLQFLFEYFSETQRNKGNFPGRFSGRQFSNSRSEMNVSTLELGDSALYLCASSLRWRQGVAHEQYFGPGTRLTVT.

This clonotype has a handful of counts. The rearrangement joins TRBV11-2 to TRBJ2-7; D tentatively reads TRBD1 or TRBD2 (5 bases each). This CDR3 contains 13 residues. CDR1 is SGHAT and CDR2 is FQNNGV in the germline V gene. The V and J ends lost 3 bases and 5 bases respectively, with 11 bases between them. The CDR3 bases are TGTGCCAGCAGCTTTGCCGGGGCCAACGAGCAGTACTTC. Protein sequence: CASSFAGANEQYF.

This clonotype occurred many times. This chain connects TRBV10-3 to TRBJ1-5, with D perhaps TRBD1 (6 bases). Trimming took off 7 bases at V and 2 bases at J, with 9 bases between the two ends. The CDR3 sequence is 13 residues long. Germline V gene sequence: CDR1 ENHRY, CDR2 SYGVKD. The CDR3 region has the DNA TGTGCCATCAAGGGGGAGGGCAATCAGCCCCAGCATTTT. It is translated as CAIKGEGNQPQHF.

This clonotype was seen ten or more times. The gene calls are TRBV21-1 and TRBJ2-1; the table calls TRBD1, which could not be checked here. TRBV21-1 is assigned pseudogene status. The CDR3 spans 16 residues. The CDR3: CASSIDRLSSYNEQFF. The CDR3 DNA is TGTGCCAGCAGCATTGACAGGTTAAGCTCCTACAATGAGCAGTTCTTC.

With regard to this clonotype: The junction does not match germline at one end; this may be a read error. This chain joins TRBV27 and TRBJ2-1; 10 positions match TRBD2. Per germline, CDR1 MNHEY and CDR2 SMNVEV (reference sequence). The CDR3 covers 14 residues. CDR3 DNA: TGTGCCAGCAGACCGGGACTAGCGCAGAATGAGCTGTTCTTC. It specifies CASRPGLAQNELFF.

This clonotype was observed many times. V usage is TRBV2 and J usage is TRBJ1-1; maybe TRBD1 (5 bases). Germline V CDR1 and CDR2: SNHLY, FYNNEI. V lost 6 bases and J lost 1, with 12 bases in between. The CDR3 is 14 residues long. The CDR3: CASRDDRGNTEAFF. CDR3 sequence (DNA): TGTGCCAGCAGGGACGACAGAGGGAACACTGAAGCTTTCTTT.

V gene TRBV5-5 combines with J gene TRBJ2-2; D is undetermined. CDR1 and CDR2 from the germline V gene are SGHKS and YYEKEE (reference sequence). Trimming left V 4 bases short and J 2 bases short, with 15 bases between. The CDR3 is 16 amino acids. The CDR3 coding sequence is TGTGCCAGCAGCCTCGTTGCACAGATTAACACCGGGGAGCTGTTTTTT. The encoded protein is CASSLVAQINTGELFF.

This clonotype was picked up many times. The chain couples TRBV3-1 to TRBJ1-2, with D perhaps matching TRBD1 (6 bases). Trimming left V 8 bases short and J 8 bases short, with 15 bases between. The CDR3 totals 12 residues. Germline V gene lookup returns CDR1 LGHDT and CDR2 YNNKEL (reference sequence). CDR3 protein: CASRRGGSGYTF. Written as DNA, the CDR3 is TGTGCCAGCCGTAGGGGGGGGTCCGGCTACACCTTC.

This clonotype has a count of ten or more. J is TRBJ1-2 and V is TRBV4-1; D perhaps matches TRBD1 (5 bases). Trimming cost V 2 bases and J 1 base, with 8 bases left between them. Germline V gene sequence: CDR1 MGHRA, CDR2 YSYEKL. CDR3 length: 14 amino acids. CDR3 DNA: TGCGCCAGCAGCCAAACGACAGATAACTATGGCTACACCTTC. Translation gives CASSQTTDNYGYTF.

This clonotype was recorded at least ten times. J is TRBJ2-1 and V is TRBV9; possibly TRBD1 for D (6 bases). With 6 bases removed from V and 5 bases from J, the gap between germline ends came to 15 bases. Germline CDR1 is SGDLS and CDR2 is YYNGEE. The CDR3 spans 14 residues. CDR3 region: CASTTGNDNNEQFF. The CDR3 DNA reads TGTGCCAGCACCACAGGGAACGATAACAATGAGCAGTTCTTC.

This clonotype was seen only a few times. This chain connects TRBV12-3 or TRBV12-4 to TRBJ1-5; weak D call: TRBD1 (6 bases). The CDR3 contains 15 residues. Trimming left V 7 bases short and J 2 bases short, with 15 bases between. CDR3 coding DNA: TGTGCCAGCATCAAAGGGGGGTTTGGCAATCAGCCCCAGCATTTT. This sequence encodes CASIKGGFGNQPQHF.

This clonotype has a count of ten or more. This sequence joins TRBV7-3 and TRBJ2-2; TRBD2 aligns across 13 bases. Per germline, CDR1 SGHTA and CDR2 FQGTGA. With V trimmed by 3 bases and J by 5 bases, 3 bases remained unmatched. CDR3 length equals 16 residues. The CDR3 here is CASSLSGLAGTGELFF. For the CDR3, the DNA is TGTGCCAGCAGCTTGTCGGGACTAGCGGGGACCGGGGAGCTGTTTTTT. Based on the CDR3 plus reference TRBV7-3 and TRBJ2-2, the full variable domain is GAGVSQTPSNKVTEKGKYVELRCDPISGHTALYWYRQSLGQGPEFLIYFQGTGAADDSGLPNDRFFAVRPEGSVSTLKIQRTERGDSAVYLCASSLSGLAGTGELFFGEGSRLTVL.

This clonotype was detected many times. CDR3 sequence: CASSPYTAYEQYF. CDR3 nucleotides: TGTGCCAGCAGCCCGTACACAGCCTACGAGCAGTACTTC. The rearrangement joins TRBV7-2 to TRBJ2-7; no reliable D call. Trimming cost V 5 bases and J 2 bases, with 10 bases left between them. The CDR3 is 13 residues long. CDR1 SGHTA and CDR2 FQGNSA come from the germline V gene.

In its sample, this clonotype ranks as medium-sized. The chain couples TRBV7-9 to TRBJ2-3; 9 bases are shared with TRBD1. Germline assignment: CDR1 SEHNR and CDR2 FQNEAQ (reference sequence). The CDR3 consists of 16 residues. V lost 5 bases and J lost 3; bases outside the gene matches: 9. CDR3 DNA sequence: TGTGCCAGCAGCAGATCCGGGACAGGGACGACAGATACGCAGTATTTT. This translates into CASSRSGTGTTDTQYF.

This clonotype was seen ten or more times. This rearrangement joins TRBV5-1 to TRBJ2-3; possible D gene TRBD1, 5 bases. The germline V gene encodes CDR1 SGHRS and CDR2 YFSETQ. The V and J ends lost 4 bases and 4 bases respectively, with 13 bases between them. CDR3 length: 14 residues. CDR3 DNA: TGCGCCAGCAGCGTGGGTACAGGTGCAGATACGCAGTATTTT. It is translated as CASSVGTGADTQYF.

This clonotype occurred many times. V and J are TRBV6-2 or TRBV6-3 and TRBJ2-7; D unclear. The germline V gene has CDR1 MNHEY and CDR2 SVGEGT. The CDR3 consists of 16 residues. With 0 bases removed from V and 2 bases from J, the gap between germline ends came to 14 bases. CDR3 coding DNA: TGTGCCAGCAGTTACTCGATATCCCCGAGCCCCTACGAGCAGTACTTC. Its protein is CASSYSISPSPYEQYF.

In this sample, this clonotype turned up many times. The V and J genes are TRBV3-1 and TRBJ1-5, with D hard to call. V gave up 0 bases and J gave up 7 bases, with 16 bases separating them. Germline V gives CDR1 LGHDT, CDR2 YNNKEL (reference sequence). The CDR3 contains 16 residues. Here the CDR3 DNA reads TGTGCCAGCAGCCAAGATCATCGGGGATTGGGACAGCCCCAGCATTTT. The encoded protein is CASSQDHRGLGQPQHF.

Of note for this clonotype: A much larger clone differs from this one at a single base, so this may be a read error. The chain recombines TRBV5-5 with TRBJ2-3; no firm D call. The germline V gene encodes CDR1 SGHKS and CDR2 YYEKEE (reference sequence). The CDR3 consists of 15 residues. The CDR3 region is CSSSPSGRRGDTQYF. The DNA for the CDR3 is TGTTCCAGCAGCCCTTCGGGCAGGCGTGGGGATACGCAGTATTTT.

About this clonotype itself: This could be a read error, since a much larger clone is one nucleotide away. The chain has TRBV20-1 and TRBJ2-3, with D perhaps matching TRBD2 (6 bases). The CDR3 length is 14 residues. Trimming shortened V by 3 bases and J by 1 base, and 11 bases separated the two germline ends. Germline loops: CDR1 DFQATT, CDR2 SNEGSKA (reference sequence). The DNA of the CDR3 is TGCAGTGCTAGCGAGCGGGTGGGCACAGATACGCAGTATTTT. Translating gives CSASERVGTDTQYF.

As concerns this clonotype: Since a much larger clone is just one base distant, this may be a read error. The gene calls are TRBV9 and TRBJ2-1; no reliable D call. CDR1 is SGDLS and CDR2 is YYNGEE in the germline V gene. V was pared by 2 bases and J by 5 bases, with 11 bases between. This CDR3 has 14 amino acids. The CDR3: CASSVLTRHNEQFF. In nucleotides, the CDR3 is TGTGCCAGCAGCGTCCTAACAAGGCACAATGAGCAGTTCTTC.

The table lists this clonotype with a few counts. This sequence joins TRBV9 and TRBJ2-3, with a weak D call TRBD1 (5 bases). Germline loops: CDR1 SGDLS, CDR2 YYNGEE. CDR3 size: 15 residues. Trimming left V 3 bases short and J 0 bases short, with 11 bases between. CDR3 amino acids: CASSGRQISTDTQYF. The DNA of the CDR3 is TGTGCCAGCAGCGGGAGACAGATTAGCACAGATACGCAGTATTTT.